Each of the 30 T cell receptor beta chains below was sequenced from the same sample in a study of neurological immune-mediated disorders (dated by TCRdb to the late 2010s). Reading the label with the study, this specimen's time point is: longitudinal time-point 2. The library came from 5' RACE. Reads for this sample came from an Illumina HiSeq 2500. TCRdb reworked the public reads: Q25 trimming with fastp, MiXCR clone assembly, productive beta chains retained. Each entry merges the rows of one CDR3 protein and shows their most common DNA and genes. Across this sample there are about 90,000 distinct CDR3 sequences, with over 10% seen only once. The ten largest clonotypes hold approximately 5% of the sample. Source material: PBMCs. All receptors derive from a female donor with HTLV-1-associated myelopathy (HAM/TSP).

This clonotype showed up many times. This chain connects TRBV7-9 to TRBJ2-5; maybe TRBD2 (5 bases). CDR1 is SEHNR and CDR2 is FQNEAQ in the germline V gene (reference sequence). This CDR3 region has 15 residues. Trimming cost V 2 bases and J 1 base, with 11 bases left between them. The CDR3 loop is CASSLSYGVQETQYF. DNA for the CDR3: TGTGCCAGCAGCTTATCTTACGGGGTCCAAGAGACCCAGTACTTC.

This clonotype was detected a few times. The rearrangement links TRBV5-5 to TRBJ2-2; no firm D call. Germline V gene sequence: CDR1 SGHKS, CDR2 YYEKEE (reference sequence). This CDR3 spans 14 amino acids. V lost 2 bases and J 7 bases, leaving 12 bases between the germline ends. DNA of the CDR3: TGTGCCAGCAGCTTCGGCCCGGCTAGCGGGGAGCTGTTTTTT. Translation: CASSFGPASGELFF.

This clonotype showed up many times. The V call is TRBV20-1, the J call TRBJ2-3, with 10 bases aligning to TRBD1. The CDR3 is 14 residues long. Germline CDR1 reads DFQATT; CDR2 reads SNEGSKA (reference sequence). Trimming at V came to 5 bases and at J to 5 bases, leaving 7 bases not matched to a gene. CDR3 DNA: TGCAGTGCTCCCGGGACAGGGGAAGTAGATACGCAGTATTTT. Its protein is CSAPGTGEVDTQYF.

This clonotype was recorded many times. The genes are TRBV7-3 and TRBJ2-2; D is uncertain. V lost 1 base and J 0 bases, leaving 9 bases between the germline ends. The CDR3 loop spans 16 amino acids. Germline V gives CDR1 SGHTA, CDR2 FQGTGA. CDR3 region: CASSLRAATNTGELFF. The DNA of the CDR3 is TGTGCCAGCAGCTTAAGGGCCGCAACGAACACCGGGGAGCTGTTTTTT. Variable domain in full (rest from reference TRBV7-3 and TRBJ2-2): GAGVSQTPSNKVTEKGKYVELRCDPISGHTALYWYRQSLGQGPEFLIYFQGTGAADDSGLPNDRFFAVRPEGSVSTLKIQRTERGDSAVYLCASSLRAATNTGELFFGEGSRLTVL.

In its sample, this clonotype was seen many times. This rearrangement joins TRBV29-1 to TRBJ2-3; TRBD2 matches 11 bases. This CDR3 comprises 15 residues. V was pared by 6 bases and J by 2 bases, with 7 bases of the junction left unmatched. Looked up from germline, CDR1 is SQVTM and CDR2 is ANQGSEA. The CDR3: CSVGGTSGLTDTQYF. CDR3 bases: TGCAGCGTGGGAGGGACTAGCGGCCTCACAGATACGCAGTATTTT.

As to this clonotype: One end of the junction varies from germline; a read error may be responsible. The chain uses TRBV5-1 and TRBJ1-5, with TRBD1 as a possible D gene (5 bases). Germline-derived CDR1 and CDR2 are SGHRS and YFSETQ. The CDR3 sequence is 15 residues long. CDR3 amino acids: CARSLGQGGNQPQHF. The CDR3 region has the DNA TGCGCCAGAAGCTTGGGTCAGGGAGGCAATCAGCCCCAGCATTTT.

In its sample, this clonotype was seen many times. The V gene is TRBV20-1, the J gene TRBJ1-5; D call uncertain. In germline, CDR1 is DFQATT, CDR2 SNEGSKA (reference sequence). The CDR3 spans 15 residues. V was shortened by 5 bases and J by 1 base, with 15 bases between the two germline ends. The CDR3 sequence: CSARTVIKSNQPQHF. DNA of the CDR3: TGCAGTGCTCGGACCGTAATTAAAAGCAATCAGCCCCAGCATTTT.

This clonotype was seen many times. CDR3 sequence reads: CASNPLLAGGTDTQYF. CDR3 DNA: TGTGCCAGCAACCCTCTCCTGGCGGGGGGAACAGATACGCAGTATTTT. This chain connects TRBV5-6 to TRBJ2-3; 8 bases line up with TRBD2. V was pared by 6 bases and J by 3 bases, with 12 bases of the junction left unmatched. Germline CDR1 reads SGHDT; CDR2 reads YYEEEE. This CDR3 region has 16 residues.

Written as DNA, the CDR3 is TGTGCCAGCAGAACTCCACCGGGACAGGGTAAAGTGATGGGTTACAATGAGCAGTTCTTC. Protein product: CASRTPPGQGKVMGYNEQFF. The chain combines TRBV5-6 with TRBJ2-1, with 9 bases matching TRBD1. This CDR3 comprises 20 residues. Germline V lookup: CDR1 SGHDT, CDR2 YYEEEE. V trimming: 5 bases; J trimming: 4 bases; junction bases outside the gene matches: 22.

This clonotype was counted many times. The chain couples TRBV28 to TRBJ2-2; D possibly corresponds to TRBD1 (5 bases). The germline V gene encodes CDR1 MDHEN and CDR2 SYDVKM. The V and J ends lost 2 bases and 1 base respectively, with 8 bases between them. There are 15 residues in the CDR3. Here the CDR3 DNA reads TGTGCCAGCAGTTTACCCAGGGTGAACACCGGGGAGCTGTTTTTT. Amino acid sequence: CASSLPRVNTGELFF.

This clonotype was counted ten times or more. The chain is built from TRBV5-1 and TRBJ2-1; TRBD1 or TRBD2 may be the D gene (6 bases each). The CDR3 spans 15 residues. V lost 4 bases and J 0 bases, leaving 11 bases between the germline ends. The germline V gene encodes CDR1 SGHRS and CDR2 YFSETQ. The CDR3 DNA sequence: TGCGCCAGCAGCGACGGGGGCCCCTCCTACAATGAGCAGTTCTTC. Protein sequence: CASSDGGPSYNEQFF.

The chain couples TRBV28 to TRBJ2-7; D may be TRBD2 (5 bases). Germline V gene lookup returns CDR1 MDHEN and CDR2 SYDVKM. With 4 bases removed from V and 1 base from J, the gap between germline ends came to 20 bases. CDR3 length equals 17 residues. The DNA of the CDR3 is TGTGCCAGCAGTTCTGGCCAGCGGTCTCTATCGTCCTACGAGCAGTACTTC. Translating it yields CASSSGQRSLSSYEQYF.

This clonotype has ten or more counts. DNA of the CDR3: TGTGCCAGCAGCAAGGGACAGGGGGCATTTCAAAGCAATCAGCCCCAGCATTTT. This codes for CASSKGQGAFQSNQPQHF. The chain couples TRBV21-1 to TRBJ1-5; whether TRBD1, the table's D call, matches the DNA was not checked. TRBV21-1 is an annotated pseudogene. The CDR3 runs to 18 residues.

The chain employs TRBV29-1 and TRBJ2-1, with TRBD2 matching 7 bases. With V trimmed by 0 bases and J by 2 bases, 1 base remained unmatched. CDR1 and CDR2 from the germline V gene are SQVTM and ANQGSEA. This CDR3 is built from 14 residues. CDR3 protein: CSVEEGGAYNEQFF. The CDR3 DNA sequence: TGCAGCGTTGAAGAGGGGGGGGCCTACAATGAGCAGTTCTTC.

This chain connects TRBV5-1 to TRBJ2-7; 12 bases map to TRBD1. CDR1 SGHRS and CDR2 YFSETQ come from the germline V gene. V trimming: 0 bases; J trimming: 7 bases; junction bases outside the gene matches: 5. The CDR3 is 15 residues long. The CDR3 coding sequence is TGCGCCAGCAGCTTGGTAGGGACAGGGGGCGGTGAGCAGTACTTC. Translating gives CASSLVGTGGGEQYF.

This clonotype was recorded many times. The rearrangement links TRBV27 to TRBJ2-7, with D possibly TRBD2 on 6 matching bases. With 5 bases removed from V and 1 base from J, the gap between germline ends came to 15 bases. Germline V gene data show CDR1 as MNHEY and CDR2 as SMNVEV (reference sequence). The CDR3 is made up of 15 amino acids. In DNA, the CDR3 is TGTGCCAGCAGTCCCGGACTACGAGGTTCCTACGAGCAGTACTTC. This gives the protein CASSPGLRGSYEQYF.

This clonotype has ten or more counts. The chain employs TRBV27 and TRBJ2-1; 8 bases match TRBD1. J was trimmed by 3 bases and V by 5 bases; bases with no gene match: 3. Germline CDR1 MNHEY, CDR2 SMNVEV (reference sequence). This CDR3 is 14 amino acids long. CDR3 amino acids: CASSLDRVYNEQFF. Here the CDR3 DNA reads TGTGCCAGCAGTCTGGACAGGGTCTACAATGAGCAGTTCTTC.

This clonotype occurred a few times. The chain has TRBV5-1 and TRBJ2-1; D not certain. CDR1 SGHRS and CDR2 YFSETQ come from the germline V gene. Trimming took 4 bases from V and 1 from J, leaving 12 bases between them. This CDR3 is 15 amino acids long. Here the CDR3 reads CASSLTPGSYNEQFF. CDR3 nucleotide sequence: TGCGCCAGCAGCCTCACCCCCGGGTCCTACAATGAGCAGTTCTTC.

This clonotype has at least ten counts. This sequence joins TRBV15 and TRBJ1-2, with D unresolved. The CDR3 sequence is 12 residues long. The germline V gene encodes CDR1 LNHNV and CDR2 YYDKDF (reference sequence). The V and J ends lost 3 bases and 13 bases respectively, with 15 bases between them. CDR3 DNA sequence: TGTGCCACCAGCAGTCTTGGCCAGTATATCACCTTC. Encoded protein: CATSSLGQYITF.

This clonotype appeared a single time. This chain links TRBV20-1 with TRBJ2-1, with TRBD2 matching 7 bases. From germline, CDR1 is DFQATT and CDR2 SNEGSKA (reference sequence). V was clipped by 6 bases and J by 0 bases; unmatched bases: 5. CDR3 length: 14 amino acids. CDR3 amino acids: CSARDYRSYNEQFF. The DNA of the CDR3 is TGCAGTGCAAGGGACTACCGCTCCTACAATGAGCAGTTCTTC.

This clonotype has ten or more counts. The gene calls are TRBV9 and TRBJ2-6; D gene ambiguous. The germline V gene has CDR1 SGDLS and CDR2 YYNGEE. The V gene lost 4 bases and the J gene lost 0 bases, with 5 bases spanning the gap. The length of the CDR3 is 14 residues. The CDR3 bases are TGTGCCAGCAGCCCTACCTCTGGGGCCAACGTCCTGACTTTC. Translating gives CASSPTSGANVLTF.

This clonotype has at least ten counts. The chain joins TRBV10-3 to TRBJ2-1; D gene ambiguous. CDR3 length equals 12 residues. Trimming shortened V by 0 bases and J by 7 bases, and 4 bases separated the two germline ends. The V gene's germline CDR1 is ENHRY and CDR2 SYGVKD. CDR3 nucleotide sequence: TGTGCCATCAGTGAGTCGAGGAATGAGCAGTTCTTC. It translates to CAISESRNEQFF.

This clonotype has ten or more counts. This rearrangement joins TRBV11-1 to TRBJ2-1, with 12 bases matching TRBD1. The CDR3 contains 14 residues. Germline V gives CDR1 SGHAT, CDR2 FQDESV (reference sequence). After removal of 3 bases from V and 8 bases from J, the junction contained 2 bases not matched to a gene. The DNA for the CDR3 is TGTGCCAGCAGCTTGGGACAGGGGGCGGATGAGCAGTTCTTC. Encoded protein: CASSLGQGADEQFF.

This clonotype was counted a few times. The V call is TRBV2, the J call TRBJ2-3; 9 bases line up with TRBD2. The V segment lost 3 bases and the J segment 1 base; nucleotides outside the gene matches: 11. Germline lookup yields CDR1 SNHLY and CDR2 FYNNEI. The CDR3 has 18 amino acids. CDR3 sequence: CASSDAGGPRTGTDTQYF. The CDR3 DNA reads TGTGCCAGCAGTGATGCGGGGGGGCCGCGGACGGGCACAGATACGCAGTATTTT.

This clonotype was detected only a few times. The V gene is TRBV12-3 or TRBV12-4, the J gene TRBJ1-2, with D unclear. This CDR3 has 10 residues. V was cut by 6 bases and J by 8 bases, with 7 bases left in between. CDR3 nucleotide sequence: TGTGCCAGCAGCCGAGGGGGCTACACCTTC. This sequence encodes CASSRGGYTF.

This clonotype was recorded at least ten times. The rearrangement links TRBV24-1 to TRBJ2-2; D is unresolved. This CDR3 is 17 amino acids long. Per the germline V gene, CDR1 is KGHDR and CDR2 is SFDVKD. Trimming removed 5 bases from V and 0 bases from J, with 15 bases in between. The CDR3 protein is CATSVRGVTANTGELFF. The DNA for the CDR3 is TGTGCCACCAGTGTACGTGGGGTGACCGCGAACACCGGGGAGCTGTTTTTT.

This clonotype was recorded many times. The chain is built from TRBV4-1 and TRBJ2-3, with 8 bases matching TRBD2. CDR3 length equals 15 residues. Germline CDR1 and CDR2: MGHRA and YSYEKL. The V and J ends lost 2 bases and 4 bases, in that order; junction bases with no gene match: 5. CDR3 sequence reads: CASSQTGGPPDTQYF. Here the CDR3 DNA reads TGCGCCAGCAGCCAAACGGGGGGGCCCCCAGATACGCAGTATTTT.

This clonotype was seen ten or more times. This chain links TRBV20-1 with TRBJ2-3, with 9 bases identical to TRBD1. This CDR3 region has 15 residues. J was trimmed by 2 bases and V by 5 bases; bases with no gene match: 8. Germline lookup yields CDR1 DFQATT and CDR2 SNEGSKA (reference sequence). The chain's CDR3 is CSAGPGQGNTDTQYF. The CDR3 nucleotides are TGCAGTGCTGGTCCGGGACAGGGTAACACAGATACGCAGTATTTT.

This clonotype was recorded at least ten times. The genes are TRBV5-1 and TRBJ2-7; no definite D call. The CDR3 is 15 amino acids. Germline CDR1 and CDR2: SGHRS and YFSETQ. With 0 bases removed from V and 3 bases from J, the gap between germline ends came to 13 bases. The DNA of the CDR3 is TGCGCCAGCAGCTTGGAACCGGGTGCGGACTACGAGCAGTACTTC. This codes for CASSLEPGADYEQYF.

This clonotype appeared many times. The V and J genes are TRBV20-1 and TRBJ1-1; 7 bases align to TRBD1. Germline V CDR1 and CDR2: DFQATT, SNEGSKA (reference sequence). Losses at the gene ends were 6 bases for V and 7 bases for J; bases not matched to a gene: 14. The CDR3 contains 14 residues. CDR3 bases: TGCAGTGCAAGGGGGCGGGGGACGTTAGGTGAAGCTTTCTTT. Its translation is CSARGRGTLGEAFF.